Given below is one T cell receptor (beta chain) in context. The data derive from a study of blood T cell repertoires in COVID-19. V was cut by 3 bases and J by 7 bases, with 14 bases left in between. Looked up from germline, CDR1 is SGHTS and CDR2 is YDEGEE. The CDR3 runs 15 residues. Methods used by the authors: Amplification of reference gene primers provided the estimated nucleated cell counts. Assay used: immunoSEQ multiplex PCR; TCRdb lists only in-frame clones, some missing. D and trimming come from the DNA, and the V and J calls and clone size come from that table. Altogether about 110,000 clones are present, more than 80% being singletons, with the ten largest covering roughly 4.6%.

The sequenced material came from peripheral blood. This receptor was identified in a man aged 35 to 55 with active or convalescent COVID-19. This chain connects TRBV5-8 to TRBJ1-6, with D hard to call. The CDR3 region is CASSWSSLENSPLHF. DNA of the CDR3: TGTGCCAGCAGCTGGAGCTCACTGGAAAATTCACCCCTCCACTTT.